This TCR beta chain was found in a study of T cell responses to AZD1222 COVID-19 vaccine. Whole-study findings and limits: Dominant at 160-218 and 743-854, vaccine-associated CD4 TCRs also spanned spike. When two AZD1222 doses had been given, Spike-specific TCR breadth and depth rose. Close to half of spike-specific TCRs reportedly recognize unmutated variant regions. The donors showed a predominance of white British ancestry and of females, with possible underestimation of clonal diversity.

The germline gives CDR1 SEHNR, CDR2 FQNEAQ (reference sequence). V lost 5 bases to trimming and J lost 6 bases, with 19 bases between them. The CDR3 length is 16 residues. Worth noting for this clone: What it binds is not known.

TCRdb's copy holds only in-frame clones and misses some; the assay was immunoSEQ multiplex PCR. The sample lists 100,000 or so clones; 82% were seen once. J is TRBJ1-4 and V is TRBV7-9; the D gene is possibly TRBD1 (6 bases). The material was peripheral blood, obtained on day 0 of AZD1222 vaccination. The receptor comes from an adult in good health. The CDR3 loop reads CASSQDRDTLDEKLFF. CDR3 in DNA: TGTGCCAGCAGCCAAGACCGGGACACCCTGGATGAAAAACTGTTTTTT.